The 5 T cell receptor beta chains in this list originate from one sample, sequenced in a study of CD8+CD57+ T cells in acquired aplastic anemia. According to the study, genomic DNA was the template for TCR beta VDJ and CDR3 profiling. MiXCR, applied by TCRdb to the reads, yields one record per CDR3 protein. The sample includes around 430,000 distinct CDR3 sequences, over 25% of them seen just once. Patients sequenced had flow cytometry evidence of CD8+CD57+ cell expansion. Sequences were obtained from sorted CD4+, CD8+, or CD8+CD57+ T cells (not recorded which) from PBMCs. The receptors shown here come from a human donor with aplastic anemia.

The CDR3 loop reads CASADGGNTEAFF. The CDR3 nucleotides read TGTGCCAGCGCGGACGGAGGAAACACTGAAGCTTTCTTT. The chain couples TRBV19 to TRBJ1-1; no definite D call. Trimming cost V 9 bases and J 2 bases, with 13 bases left between them. Germline values: CDR1 LNHDA, CDR2 SQIVND (reference sequence). This CDR3 region has 13 residues.

This clonotype has only a few counts. The CDR3 loop reads CASSDEVTEKLFF. In nucleotides, the CDR3 is TGTGCCAGCAGTGACGAGGTTACGGAAAAACTGTTTTTT. The chain is built from TRBV6-1 and TRBJ1-4; D gene unclear. The CDR3 is 13 amino acids. Trimming removed 3 bases from V and 8 bases from J, with 10 bases in between. The germline gives CDR1 MNHNS, CDR2 SASEGT.

This chain connects TRBV5-6 to TRBJ2-3; D may be TRBD1 or TRBD2 (6 bases each). Trimming cost V 7 bases and J 3 bases, with 15 bases left between them. CDR3 length: 14 amino acids. Germline CDR1 reads SGHDT; CDR2 reads YYEEEE. The CDR3 DNA reads TGTGCCAGCGGAAAAACGGGGGCGACAGATACGCAGTATTTT. Its translation is CASGKTGATDTQYF.

V usage is TRBV24-1 and J usage is TRBJ2-3; tentatively, D is TRBD2 (5 bases). Germline V lookup: CDR1 KGHDR, CDR2 SFDVKD. This CDR3 region has 16 residues. V was pared by 3 bases and J by 4 bases, with 16 bases between. CDR3 region: CATSDARGLFADTQYF. The CDR3 DNA reads TGTGCCACCAGTGATGCCCGGGGTTTGTTCGCAGATACGCAGTATTTT.

The rearrangement joins TRBV28 to TRBJ1-4; a possible D gene is TRBD1 (5 bases). Trimming removed 3 bases at V and 2 bases at J, with 7 bases between. This CDR3 is 14 amino acids long. Germline V lookup: CDR1 MDHEN, CDR2 SYDVKM. This CDR3 reads CASSLRGTNEKLFF. The CDR3 nucleotides read TGTGCCAGCAGTTTGAGGGGCACTAATGAAAAACTGTTTTTT. Variable domain in full (rest from reference TRBV28 and TRBJ1-4): DVKVTQSSRYLVKRTGEKVFLECVQDMDHENMFWYRQDPGLGLRLIYFSYDVKMKEKGDIPEGYSVSREKKERFSLILESASTNQTSMYLCASSLRGTNEKLFFGSGTQLSVL.